This T cell receptor (beta chain) was identified during a study of cytomegalovirus exposure and HLA in healthy donors (TCRdb year 2017). Regarding the complete study: An earlier analysis of approximately 640 of the donors reported approximately 270 Gb of sequence data and approximately 110 million unique TCR beta sequences from about 200 million T cells. About 280 gigabases of sequencing data and 91 million or so unique TCR sequences made up an early release that covered approximately 620 HLA-typed donors. Among the roughly 370 genotyped donors, approximately 82% belonged to the genetic ancestry cluster associated with self-reported Caucasian donors. The study aimed to test whether signatures of past pathogen exposure could be identified by cataloging public T cell receptors. The study used immunosequencing to profile the T cell repertoires of 670 or so subjects and linked those repertoires to cytomegalovirus serostatus. A separate validation cohort of roughly 120 different subjects was used in addition to the roughly 670-subject first cohort. To predict cytomegalovirus infection status, the study combined high-throughput TCR immunosequencing, statistical association of individual TCRs with disease status, and machine learning. To study patterns of TCR occurrence, a later analysis re-analyzed previously published TCR beta repertoires from under 750 donors and added high-resolution HLA genotyping. The later analysis used no new phenotypic data to find candidate immune exposures, relying instead on TCR beta sequences and their occurrence across donors. To decide whether each TCR beta V gene segment behaved as functional or pseudogenic, an earlier analysis of some 600 of the donors relied on high-throughput TCR beta sequencing. Donor age, sex, ethnicity and CMV serostatus were compiled alongside the repertoire data. Genome-wide SNP genotypes for about 55% of the 666 donors were used in a later genetic analysis, which treated that subset as a discovery cohort. Every repertoire in the discovery cohort had been generated on one and the same sequencing platform. HLA typing covered class I and class II loci at four-digit resolution. Typing coverage differed by locus: A, B, C, DRB1 and DQB1 were typed in about 629-640 donors, DQA1 in 522, DPA1 in around 600, and DPB1 in 450 to 480. Because of strong linkage in the cohort, five DR-DQ haplotypes were treated as single units for association and clustering. On average, about 240,000 unique TCR beta nucleotide sequences were sequenced per donor among fewer than 500 genotyped donors of the cohort, with 15% to 20% of those sequences being non-productive. Study-level results and caveats: Because the 87-base-pair reads could not distinguish some IMGT-functional V segments, including TRBV6-2 and TRBV6-3, those segments were excluded. According to a later analysis, TCR association rates differed among HLA loci, with DRB1 alleles showing the most associated TCRs and HLA-C alleles showing the fewest. The cohort was sequenced for TCR beta chains only, and without alpha or paired-chain data the features that could be detected were limited. For the cohort, immune exposure information was limited to CMV serostatus. In a later analysis, several top co-occurrence clusters were reported to appear linked to parvovirus B19, influenza, CMV and Epstein-Barr virus. According to a later analysis, most CMV-associated TCR beta chains appeared to be HLA-restricted, and the HLA associations seemed to be driven largely by CMV exposure. The classifier was reported to diagnose cytomegalovirus status with high specificity and sensitivity in both the original cohort and the validation cohort. The sequencing pipeline was judged likely to have produced a cluster of highly shared sequence variants as a technical artifact. An association between a missense DCLRE1C variant and V-gene and J-gene trimming of TCR beta chains was found in a later genetic analysis and replicated in an independent cohort. In a later analysis, HLA-associated TCR beta chains showed more clonal expansion and lower generation probabilities than non-associated chains that were equally common. A further reported finding was that TCR beta sequences accurately predicted the HLA-A and HLA-B alleles for most subjects in the first cohort. While some public TCRs were present in many individuals, most TCR sequences turned up only very rarely across donors. Some 16 rarely observed V segments, including chromosome 9 orphons, were excluded from the earlier analysis of some 590 of the donors because counts were too low. When HLA alleles, especially DR and DQ, strongly co-occurred, TCR associations were difficult to assign to individual alleles. A later analysis associated about 17,000 TCR beta sequences with specific HLA alleles at a false discovery rate of 0.05. The study listed approximately 150 TCR beta chains as associated with cytomegalovirus. Compared with the roughly 600-donor mean, donors in an Asian-associated ancestry cluster had fewer N-insertions in productive TCRs, according to a later genetic analysis. Sequencing depth was assumed to be roughly uniform across donors in the presence/absence analyses, though that assumption may not hold. Because HLA typing was missing for some donors at each locus, association tests included only the typed subset. An earlier analysis of several hundred of the donors showed that most TCR beta V segments appeared in productive rearrangements either about 90% or about 30% of the time, which broadly matched IMGT annotations. A few of the identified cytomegalovirus-associated TCR beta chains were confirmed in vitro to be specific for cytomegalovirus antigens. It was suggested by the authors that the approach could potentially be generalized to other disease states and immunological phenotypes. Linkage disequilibrium might explain the correlated functional status among segregating V segments, but an unknown experimental factor could not be ruled out.

The cohort was made up of approximately 670 healthy bone marrow donors. All cohort members were sampled while nominally healthy, although unrecorded immune exposures were likely present. The donor tested CMV seropositive, placing the donor among the 290 or so seropositive members of the cohort. A peripheral blood sample was provided by each donor, and peripheral blood mononuclear cells were used for TCR beta sequencing. The Qiagen DNeasy Blood Extraction Kit was used to extract genomic DNA from the blood cell samples. V is pared back by 1 base and J by 7 bases, with 14 bases lying between the germline termini. CDR1 and CDR2, per the germline V gene, are SGHAT and FQNNGV. From its cysteine to its phenylalanine, the CDR3 spans 15 amino acids. Kept here is only the CDR3 DNA, which spans 45 bases and is read in frame from base 1. Turning to this clone: The antigen it recognizes is unknown. The sample holds no much larger clone one base away, and base qualities are not on file.

Library preparation used the immunoSEQ multiplex PCR assay. For the multiplex PCR, a mixture combining 60 forward primers for TCR Vbeta segments and 13 reverse primers for TCR Jbeta segments was used. The CDR3 region of rearranged TCR beta genes was amplified from genomic DNA with a multiplex PCR assay. The amplified TCR beta libraries were sequenced on the Illumina HiSeq System as 87-base-pair reads. The study's processing was this. In a later analysis, tens of millions of unique TCR beta chains were counted across the roughly 700 repertoires, and around 10 million of these chains were shared by at least two donors. A nearest-neighbor algorithm error-corrected the raw reads and collapsed the reads into unique sequences, merging closely related sequences to remove PCR and sequencing errors. To assign V, D and J gene segments, CDR3 sequences were aligned to IMGT reference sequences. Each retained sequence needed at least a six-nucleotide match to both a V gene segment and a J gene segment. A rearrangement was called productive if the CDR3 had no stop codons and remained in frame with V and J, and every other rearrangement was called non-productive. Following IMGT convention, CDR3 was defined as the stretch from the second conserved V-encoded cysteine to the conserved J-encoded phenylalanine. The earlier analysis of fewer than 700 of the donors excluded sequences that lacked an unambiguous match to a single V gene segment. In an earlier analysis of approximately 550 of the donors, V segments were called functional above 56.7% productive rearrangements and were called segregating when the between-donor standard deviation exceeded 5%. A statistical classification framework was built for diagnosing cytomegalovirus status from the catalog of TCR beta chain sequences. In a later analysis, TCR nucleotide sequences were compared against IMGT/GENE-DB human TR gene sequences so that V and J genes could be assigned. Using the TCRdist pipeline, a later analysis assigned CDR3 sequences along with most-parsimonious VDJ recombination scenarios. In a later analysis, each TCR beta chain was defined by its CDR3 amino acid sequence together with its V-gene family, and reads lacking a unique V-gene family were excluded. A later analysis removed 592 highly shared, low-generation-probability nucleotide sequences to deal with suspected cross-contamination and a sequencing artifact. A later analysis calculated a clonal expansion index for each public chain from normalized within-repertoire ranks of inferred template counts. In a later analysis, generation probabilities were computed using a VDJ recombination model fitted to out-of-frame rearrangements, and the results were checked against IGoR. Hypergeometric tests were used in a later analysis to score TCR-TCR, TCR-HLA and TCR-CMV co-occurrence, with a repertoire-size bias correction applied to the TCR pairs. To estimate false discovery rates, a later analysis permuted the HLA or CMV assignments 20 times. In a later analysis, co-occurring TCRs were grouped using DBSCAN, and TCRdist sequence similarity was added for clustering within HLA-allele-positive subsets. Repertoires with fewer than 30,000 or more than 120,000 public chains were left out of co-occurrence clustering, as were a few repertoires with anomalous nucleotide sharing. TCRdb obtained this table from immuneACCESS and retained in-frame rearrangements with V and J assigned. These tables miss some clones; where compared with another copy, unresolved V genes account for less than half of the shortfall, and the remainder is unexplained. V and J calls and clone size are given by that table; D and trimming were obtained from the DNA. The sample table lists 140,000 to 150,000 clones, roughly four fifths of them with a count of one. Approximately 2.9% of the sample comes from the top ten.

The sequence derives from a man in his forties in good health and CMV-seropositive. Recombination linked TRBV11-2 to TRBJ2-1, with the D segment identity uncertain. The sample consisted of PBMCs. DNA sequence: TGTGCCAGCAGCTTAGGCCCCGAGAACGTTAATGAGCAGTTCTTC. It translates to CASSLGPENVNEQFF. The CDR3 plus the reference TRBV11-2 and TRBJ2-1 genes for the other parts give the full variable domain: EAGVAQSPRYKIIEKRQSVAFWCNPISGHATLYWYQQILGQGPKLLIQFQNNGVVDDSQLPKDRFSAERLKGVDSTLKIQPAKLEDSAVYLCASSLGPENVNEQFFGPGTRLTVL.